This TCR beta chain emerged from a study of blood T cell repertoires in COVID-19. Turning to the study itself: The United States, Italy and Spain provided the acute and convalescent COVID-19 samples. In each case, the material was cDNA or gDNA derived from T cells, B-cell-depleted T cells, or PBMCs.

The repertoire was sequenced with immunoSEQ multiplex PCR; TCRdb's copy has only in-frame clones and lacks some. The sample shows 200,000 to 300,000 clones, over 80% of them seen only once. CDR1 and CDR2 (germline): GTSNPN, SVGIG (reference sequence). Germline trimming cut 5 bases from V and 10 bases from J; bases unmatched to any gene: 6. The length of the CDR3 is 14 residues. The chain recombines TRBV30 with TRBJ2-1; 15 bases align to TRBD2. The origin of this receptor is a woman in her fifties or sixties with active or convalescent COVID-19. The sample consisted of peripheral blood. CDR3: CAWAPGLAGGEQFF. CDR3 DNA: TGTGCCTGGGCCCCGGGACTAGCGGGAGGCGAGCAGTTCTTC.